One and the same sample provided the 23 T cell receptor beta chains below, sequenced in a study of blood T cell repertoires in COVID-19. The data were produced by immunoSEQ multiplex PCR, yet TCRdb's version contains in-frame clones alone and is incomplete. This table holds around 250,000 clones, about 88% found once. The sample was PBMCs or T cells enriched from blood (not recorded which). The receptors were sampled from a man aged 25-40 years with acute COVID-19.

This chain joins TRBV4-3 and TRBJ1-1; D is unclear. Germline V gene data show CDR1 as LGHNA and CDR2 as YSLEER. The CDR3 runs 14 residues. Trimming removed 0 bases from V and 6 bases from J, with 11 bases in between. The CDR3 DNA follows: TGCGCCAGCAGCCAAGATACCGCGAGGGCTGAAGCTTTCTTT. Protein sequence: CASSQDTARAEAFF.

The chain employs TRBV6-1 and TRBJ2-5, with TRBD2 identical over 11 bases. V shed 3 bases and J 4 bases; nucleotides not matched to a gene: 4. The CDR3 length is 15 residues. Germline CDR1 and CDR2: MNHNS and SASEGT. The CDR3 sequence is CASSDLAGGPETQYF. The CDR3 DNA reads as TGTGCCAGCAGTGATTTAGCGGGAGGGCCAGAGACCCAGTACTTC.

This clone was picked up a small number of times. The chain uses TRBV5-6 and TRBJ1-1; D remains ambiguous. CDR1 and CDR2 (germline): SGHDT, YYEEEE. V was cut by 4 bases and J by 11 bases, with 21 bases left in between. CDR3 length: 14 residues. The CDR3 DNA sequence: TGTGCCAGCAGCACCCTAACAGAATTTGGAGGGGCTTTCTTT. Its translation: CASSTLTEFGGAFF. The full variable domain, with the rest looked up from reference TRBV5-6 and TRBJ1-1, is DAGVTQSPTHLIKTRGQQVTLRCSPKSGHDTVSWYQQALGQGPQFIFQYYEEEERQRGNFPDRFSGHQFPNYSSELNVNALLLGDSALYLCASSTLTEFGGAFFGQGTRLTVV.

The CDR3 DNA reads TGTGCCAGCAGGGGACTAGCGGGAGTTGGCGGGGAGCTGTTTTTT. Its translation is CASRGLAGVGGELFF. The chain carries TRBV6-5 and TRBJ2-2; 14 nucleotides match TRBD2. Germline V CDR1 and CDR2: MNHEY, SVGAGI. The CDR3 is 15 amino acids. The V and J ends lost 6 bases and 7 bases, in that order; junction bases with no gene match: 4.

J is TRBJ2-7 and V is TRBV2; D perhaps matches TRBD2 (5 bases). The CDR3 consists of 13 residues. Germline CDR1 is SNHLY and CDR2 is FYNNEI. The V end lost 8 bases, the J end lost 4 bases, and 15 bases lay between the germline ends. CDR3 DNA sequence: TGTGCCAGCGTAAACAACCGGGGTTACGAGCAGTACGTC. It translates to CASVNNRGYEQYV.

The J gene is TRBJ1-1, the V gene TRBV6-1; 8 bases are a match to TRBD1. CDR1 and CDR2 from the germline V gene are MNHNS and SASEGT. After removal of 4 bases from V and 0 bases from J, the junction contained 7 bases not matched to a gene. The CDR3 length is 16 residues. The DNA for the CDR3 is TGTGCCAGCAGTGCCGGGACAGGAGTCATGAACACTGAAGCTTTCTTT. It specifies CASSAGTGVMNTEAFF.

The DNA of the CDR3 is TGTGCCAGCAGCTCTCCCGGGACAGGGAACTATGGCTACACCTTC. Translated, it gives CASSSPGTGNYGYTF. The chain is built from TRBV7-8 and TRBJ1-2; 9 bases fit TRBD1. Germline V gives CDR1 SGHVS, CDR2 FQNEAQ. The CDR3 consists of 15 residues. The V and J ends lost 4 bases and 2 bases, in that order; junction bases with no gene match: 5. The full variable domain, its missing parts supplied by reference TRBV7-8 and TRBJ1-2, is GAGVSQSPRYKVAKRGQDVALRCDPISGHVSLFWYQQALGQGPEFLTYFQNEAQLDKSGLPSDRFFAERPEGSVSTLKIQRTQQEDSAVYLCASSSPGTGNYGYTFGSGTRLTVV.

The CDR3 sequence is CASSPGPLGNQPQHF. DNA of the CDR3: TGTGCCAGCAGTCCAGGGCCGCTGGGCAATCAGCCCCAGCATTTT. The chain carries TRBV6-5 and TRBJ1-5; maybe TRBD1 (5 bases). Trimming cost V 5 bases and J 2 bases, with 13 bases left between them. Germline CDR1 is MNHEY and CDR2 is SVGAGI. This CDR3 is 15 amino acids long.

This clone was detected a few times. CDR3 loop: CASSIAGAEGQGAFF. CDR3 sequence (DNA): TGTGCCAGTAGTATCGCGGGAGCGGAAGGTCAAGGGGCTTTCTTT. The chain employs TRBV19 and TRBJ1-1; no definite D call. Per the germline V gene, CDR1 is LNHDA and CDR2 is SQIVND (reference sequence). The CDR3 totals 15 residues. V lost 3 bases, J lost 11 bases, and 22 bases lay in between.

This chain connects TRBV4-1 to TRBJ1-2; no reliable D call. Germline CDR1 and CDR2: MGHRA and YSYEKL. V was pared by 0 bases and J by 1 base, with 18 bases between. This CDR3 is built from 18 residues. The CDR3 sequence is CASSQDHIADGYNYGYTF. The CDR3, as DNA: TGCGCCAGCAGCCAAGATCATATCGCCGACGGGTATAACTATGGCTACACCTTC.

This chain links TRBV24-1 with TRBJ2-3; D may be TRBD2 (5 bases). Germline V gene sequence: CDR1 KGHDR, CDR2 SFDVKD. V lost 1 base, J lost 6 bases, and 13 bases lay in between. This CDR3 is 15 amino acids long. CDR3 DNA sequence: TGTGCCACCAGTGATTTTAAGGGAGACTCGGATACGCAGTATTTT. This codes for CATSDFKGDSDTQYF.

This chain links TRBV9 with TRBJ1-6; D might be TRBD1 (6 bases). The CDR3 extends over 15 amino acids. Trimming left V 3 bases short and J 5 bases short, with 12 bases between. In germline, CDR1 is SGDLS, CDR2 YYNGEE. CDR3 coding DNA: TGTGCCAGCAGCGCTCAGGGGAGGGATAATTCACCCCTCCACTTT. Translated, it gives CASSAQGRDNSPLHF.

J is TRBJ2-7 and V is TRBV24-1; 13 positions match TRBD2. Germline CDR1 is KGHDR and CDR2 is SFDVKD. V was pared by 0 bases and J by 5 bases, with 15 bases of the junction left unmatched. The CDR3 loop spans 20 amino acids. CDR3: CATSDLRQFKLAGGPNEQYV. CDR3 sequence (DNA): TGTGCCACCAGTGATTTGAGGCAGTTTAAACTAGCGGGAGGGCCGAACGAGCAGTACGTC.

V is TRBV5-4 and J is TRBJ1-2, with TRBD1 matching 9 bases. Germline V CDR1 and CDR2: SGHNT, YYREEE (reference sequence). V gave up 0 bases and J gave up 4 bases; unmatched junction bases: 1. CDR3 size: 14 residues. This CDR3 reads CASSLGDRAYGYTF. The DNA of the CDR3 is TGTGCCAGCAGCTTGGGGGACAGGGCCTATGGCTACACCTTC.

The chain couples TRBV19 to TRBJ2-3, with 10 bases identical to TRBD1. V was pared by 9 bases and J by 2 bases, with 8 bases of the junction left unmatched. The CDR3 has 15 amino acids. In germline, CDR1 is LNHDA, CDR2 SQIVND (reference sequence). CDR3 residues: CASGGTGVFTDTQYF. The DNA of the CDR3 is TGTGCCAGCGGGGGGACAGGGGTATTCACAGATACGCAGTATTTT.

The CDR3 coding sequence is TGTGCCAGCAGCCCGATAGAGGTGAGCAATCAGCCCCAGCATTTT. Its translation: CASSPIEVSNQPQHF. V and J are TRBV5-5 and TRBJ1-5; D is uncertain. The CDR3 spans 15 residues. Germline CDR1 SGHKS, CDR2 YYEKEE (reference sequence). V dropped 4 bases and J dropped 1 base, with 12 bases sitting between them.

Concerning this clone: Other DNA sequences within the sample encode an identical CDR3. The chain has TRBV7-9 and TRBJ2-1, with 9 bases aligning to TRBD1. Germline values: CDR1 SEHNR, CDR2 FQNEAQ (reference sequence). Losses at the gene ends were 6 bases for V and 5 bases for J; bases not matched to a gene: 2. The CDR3 is 13 amino acids. The CDR3 loop reads CASRRDRDNEQFF. CDR3 coding DNA: TGTGCCAGCAGGAGGGACAGGGACAATGAGCAGTTCTTC.

This clone was counted a single time. This chain uses TRBV25-1 with TRBJ2-7; 7 nucleotides line up with TRBD2. V lost 3 bases to trimming and J lost 5 bases; unmatched junction nucleotides: 13. The CDR3 loop spans 16 amino acids. CDR1 and CDR2 from the germline V gene are MGHDK and SYGVNS. CDR3 sequence reads: CASSDQRGPTADEQYV. CDR3 bases: TGTGCCAGCAGTGACCAGCGGGGACCTACGGCGGACGAGCAGTACGTC.

This chain joins TRBV28 and TRBJ2-5, with D maybe TRBD1 (6 bases). The CDR3 is 15 amino acids. From germline, CDR1 is MDHEN and CDR2 SYDVKM. V gave up 1 base and J gave up 5 bases, with 14 bases separating them. In nucleotides, the CDR3 is TGTGCCAGCAGTTTATTCGGGCAGGGGATGGAGACCCAGTACTTC. Translating it yields CASSLFGQGMETQYF.

The V and J genes are TRBV5-4 and TRBJ1-2; TRBD1 matches at 7 bases. Germline V gene data show CDR1 as SGHNT and CDR2 as YYREEE (reference sequence). J gave up 4 bases and V 0 bases, and 6 bases lay outside the gene matches. CDR3 size: 15 residues. The chain's CDR3 is CASSLDQGVIYGYTF. Written as DNA, the CDR3 is TGTGCCAGCAGCTTGGACCAGGGGGTAATCTATGGCTACACCTTC.

The chain has TRBV18 and TRBJ1-5; TRBD1 agrees at 7 bases. The CDR3 covers 15 residues. Trimming at V came to 2 bases and at J to 4 bases, leaving 5 bases not matched to a gene. Germline V gene sequence: CDR1 KGHSH, CDR2 LQKENI. The DNA of the CDR3 is TGTGCCAGCTCACCAGGGCCAGGGGGGAATCAGCCCCAGCATTTT. It encodes CASSPGPGGNQPQHF.

This clone was recorded a few times. The chain uses TRBV30 and TRBJ1-4; 8 bases agree with TRBD1. The CDR3 is 14 residues long. Germline CDR1 reads GTSNPN; CDR2 reads SVGIG (reference sequence). Trimming removed 5 bases from V and 7 bases from J; junction bases left unmatched: 9. The CDR3 coding sequence is TGTGCCTGGGGGATGCAGGGGGCGTCTGAAAAACTGTTTTTT. Its protein product is CAWGMQGASEKLFF. Variable domain in full (rest from reference TRBV30 and TRBJ1-4): SQTIHQWPATLVQPVGSPLSLECTVEGTSNPNLYWYRQAAGRGLQLLFYSVGIGQISSEVPQNLSASRPQDRQFILSSKKLLLSDSGFYLCAWGMQGASEKLFFGSGTQLSVL.

This sequence joins TRBV2 and TRBJ2-2; D remains unclear. The V end lost 4 bases, the J end lost 4 bases, and 19 bases lay between the germline ends. CDR1 and CDR2 (germline): SNHLY, FYNNEI. The CDR3 spans 17 residues. DNA for the CDR3: TGTGCCAGCAGTGCTTTCGGGTCGCCAGAAATCACCGGGGAGCTGTTTTTT. It yields the protein CASSAFGSPEITGELFF.